This T cell receptor beta chain is drawn from a study of technical replicates of blood from a few donors (dated by TCRdb to the late 2010s). Library generation was performed with the immunoSEQ multiplex PCR assay. TCRdb retrieved this table from immuneACCESS and kept in-frame rearrangements only. Not all clones are present; in checked studies, unresolved V genes account for under half, and no reason is known for the remainder. The sample data list around 57,000 clones, and 90% to 95% of these were observed just once. The top ten hold over 0.2% of the sample. A single count supports this clone. There is no known antigen for this receptor. No much larger clonotype is one base removed from it; base qualities were not supplied. The CDR3 measures 15 amino acids from cysteine to phenylalanine. The DNA shown is the 45-base CDR3, in frame from base 1. CDR1 and CDR2 are drawn from the germline V gene: SGHRS, YFSETQ. Relative to germline, V is 4 bases shorter and J is 0 bases shorter, with 14 bases between their ends.

The sample comprised T cells isolated from PBMCs. Here the chain combines TRBV5-1 and TRBJ2-7; TRBD2 is a weak D gene call, 6 bases matching. The source is a human donor in good health. The nucleotide sequence is given as TGCGCCAGCAGCCTGAATAGCGGCCCCTCCTACGAGCAGTACTTC. Translated, this is CASSLNSGPSYEQYF.